This TCR beta chain stems from a study of response to subunit inactivated influenza vaccine. With 1 base removed from V and 5 bases from J, the gap between germline ends came to 12 bases. CDR3 length: 14 amino acids. This clonotype came up many times. TCRdb independently ran MiXCR on the RT-PCR reads; one entry per CDR3 protein. Here the sample spans a few hundred thousand distinct CDR3 sequences, about 11% being singletons. These data are also associated with another study on T cells expressing NK-cell markers. According to that study: The authors made TCR beta cDNA libraries by 5'RACE template switching. This switching added a universal primer site and UMIs. Most of the eight sequenced donors were classified as HCMV-seropositive, and one was classified as seronegative. Among a handful of donors, these clonotypes also ranked first in the CD3+CD56-NKG2C+ fraction.

The source is a man aged 50-60 years who received an inactivated influenza vaccine. The sequenced sample was PBMCs from blood, obtained on the day of vaccination. J is TRBJ2-7 and V is TRBV12-3 or TRBV12-4, with D possibly being TRBD1 or TRBD2 (5 bases each). DNA of the CDR3: TGTGCCAGCAGTTTAGGAGGGGCTGGGAACGAGCAGTACTTC. Translation: CASSLGGAGNEQYF.